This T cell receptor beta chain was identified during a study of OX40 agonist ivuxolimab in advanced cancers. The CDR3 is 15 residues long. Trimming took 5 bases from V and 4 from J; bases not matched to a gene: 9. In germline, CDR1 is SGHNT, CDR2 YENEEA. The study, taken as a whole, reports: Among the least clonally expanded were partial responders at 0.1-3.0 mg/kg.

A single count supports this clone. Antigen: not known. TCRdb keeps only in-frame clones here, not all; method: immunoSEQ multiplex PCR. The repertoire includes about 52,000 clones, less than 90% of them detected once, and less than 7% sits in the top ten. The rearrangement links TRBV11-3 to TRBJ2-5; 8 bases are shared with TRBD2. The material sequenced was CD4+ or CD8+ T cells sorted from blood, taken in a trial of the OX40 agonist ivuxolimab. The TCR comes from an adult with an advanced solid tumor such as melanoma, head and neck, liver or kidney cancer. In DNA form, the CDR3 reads TGTGCCAGCAGCCCGAAGGGACTAGAAGGAGAGACCCAGTACTTC. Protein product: CASSPKGLEGETQYF.